This TCR beta chain emerged from a study of T cell responses to AZD1222 COVID-19 vaccine. General study findings and limits: In the spike-specific TCR repertoire, nearly half reportedly target unmutated variant regions. Spike-wide coverage was observed for vaccine-associated CD4 TCRs, with dominant responses at 160-218 and 743-854.

Using immunoSEQ multiplex PCR, the repertoire was profiled, and TCRdb retains in-frame clones only, with some absent. The sample holds some 150,000 clones, less than 90% seen once. In this sample, this clone turned up once. Its antigen is unidentified. Sequenced here: peripheral blood, sampled on day 0 of AZD1222 vaccination. This clonotype originated in an adult in good health.

CDR3 sequence reads: CASKPSGRGGDTQYF. DNA for the CDR3: TGTGCCAGTAAGCCGTCCGGGAGGGGTGGTGATACGCAGTATTTT. J is TRBJ2-3 and V is TRBV28; 8 bases map to TRBD2. This CDR3 has 15 amino acids. V gave up 9 bases and J gave up 6 bases; unmatched junction bases: 14. CDR1 is MDHEN, CDR2 SYDVKM, per germline.